A single sample gave rise to the 6 T cell receptor beta chains below, sequenced in a study of T cell responses to AZD1222 COVID-19 vaccine. Using immunoSEQ multiplex PCR, the repertoire was profiled, and TCRdb retains in-frame clones only, with some absent. The table has around 75,000 clones, 80% to 90% seen once. Sequenced material: peripheral blood, taken on day 0 of AZD1222 vaccination. Source of these receptors: an adult in good health.

This clone came up a few times. This sequence joins TRBV2 and TRBJ2-2; 7 bases map to TRBD2. Germline values: CDR1 SNHLY, CDR2 FYNNEI. V lost 0 bases, J lost 4 bases, and 2 bases stayed unmatched. This CDR3 comprises 15 residues. As DNA, the CDR3 is TGTGCCAGCAGTGAAGCGGGAGGGCCCACCGGGGAGCTGTTTTTT. It specifies CASSEAGGPTGELFF.

V gene TRBV7-2 combines with J gene TRBJ1-2, with D hard to call. Per germline, CDR1 SGHTA and CDR2 FQGNSA. V dropped 2 bases and J dropped 3 bases, with 13 bases sitting between them. The CDR3 runs to 15 residues. In nucleotides, the CDR3 is TGTGCCAGCAGCTTACTAGGGTCCTTTGACTATGGCTACACCTTC. As protein: CASSLLGSFDYGYTF.

The chain is built from TRBV27 and TRBJ1-4; 7 positions match TRBD1. CDR1 is MNHEY and CDR2 is SMNVEV in the germline V gene (reference sequence). The CDR3 is 15 amino acids. With 4 bases clipped from V and 8 bases from J, the junction kept 10 bases outside the gene matches. In DNA form, the CDR3 reads TGTGCCAGCAGTTCGCCGGGACAGTCGGAAGAAAAACTGTTTTTT. This encodes CASSSPGQSEEKLFF.

The rearrangement links TRBV6-5 to TRBJ1-5; D might be TRBD1 (6 bases). V lost 0 bases, J lost 0 bases, and 9 bases lay in between. Germline V gives CDR1 MNHEY, CDR2 SVGAGI. This CDR3 spans 16 amino acids. DNA of the CDR3: TGTGCCAGCAGTTACTCTTACAGGGCTAGCAATCAGCCCCAGCATTTT. Protein product: CASSYSYRASNQPQHF.

This chain connects TRBV19 to TRBJ2-7; no firm D call. CDR1 is LNHDA and CDR2 is SQIVND in the germline V gene (reference sequence). This CDR3 region has 15 residues. The V and J ends lost 5 bases and 6 bases respectively, with 20 bases between them. CDR3: CASSARAGEFSEQYF. The CDR3 DNA is TGTGCCAGTAGTGCTCGCGCAGGAGAATTCTCCGAGCAGTACTTC.

The CDR3 DNA sequence: TGTGCCAGCTCCGAAGGACCGGGACAGAGGGGAAATGAGCAGTTCTTC. It yields the protein CASSEGPGQRGNEQFF. V usage is TRBV18 and J usage is TRBJ2-1, with TRBD1 identical over 7 bases. This CDR3 spans 16 amino acids. Germline V gene lookup returns CDR1 KGHSH and CDR2 LQKENI. V was clipped by 6 bases and J by 7 bases; unmatched bases: 15.